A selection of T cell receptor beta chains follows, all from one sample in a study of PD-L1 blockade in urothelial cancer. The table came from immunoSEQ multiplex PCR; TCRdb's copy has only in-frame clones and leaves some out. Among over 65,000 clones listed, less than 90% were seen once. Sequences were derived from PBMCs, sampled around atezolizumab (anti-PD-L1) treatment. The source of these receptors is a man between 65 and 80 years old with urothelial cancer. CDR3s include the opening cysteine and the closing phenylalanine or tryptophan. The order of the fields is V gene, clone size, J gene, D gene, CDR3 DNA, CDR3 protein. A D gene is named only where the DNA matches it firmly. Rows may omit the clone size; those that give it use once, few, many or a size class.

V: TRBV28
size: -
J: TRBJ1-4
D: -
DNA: TGTGCCAGCAGTGTCAGGGTTGGTGAAAAACTGTTTTTT
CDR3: CASSVRVGEKLFF

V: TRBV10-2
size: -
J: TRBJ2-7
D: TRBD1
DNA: TGCGCCAGCAGTGAGTACCGGGACAGATCCTACGAGCAGTACTTC
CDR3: CASSEYRDRSYEQYF

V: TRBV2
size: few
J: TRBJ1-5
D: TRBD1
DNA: TGTGCCAGCAGGGGGACAGCTCAGCCCCAGCATTTT
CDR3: CASRGTAQPQHF

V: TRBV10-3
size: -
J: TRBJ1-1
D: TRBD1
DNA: TGTGCCACCCTGCGGGACAGAGGACGCACTGAAGCTTTCTTT
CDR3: CATLRDRGRTEAFF

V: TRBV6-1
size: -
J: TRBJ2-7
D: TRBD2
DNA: TGTGCCAGTTTGGCGGGGACTACTAGCGGGACCGAGCAGTACTTC
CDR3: CASLAGTTSGTEQYF

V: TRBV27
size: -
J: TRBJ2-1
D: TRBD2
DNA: TGTGCCAGCAGTGTACTAGCGGGGTATTACAATGAGCAGTTCTTC
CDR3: CASSVLAGYYNEQFF

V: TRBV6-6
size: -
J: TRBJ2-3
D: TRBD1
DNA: TGTGCCAGCAGTACAGGGGGATTAGCAGATACGCAGTATTTT
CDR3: CASSTGGLADTQYF

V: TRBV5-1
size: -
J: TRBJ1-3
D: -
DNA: TGCGCCAGCAGCACAGGGACAAACTTACTCTCTGGAAACACCATATATTTT
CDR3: CASSTGTNLLSGNTIYF

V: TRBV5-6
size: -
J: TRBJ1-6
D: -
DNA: TGTGCCAGCAGCCGAGGGTGGGGGGGCCGCACTAATTCACCCCTCCACTTT
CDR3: CASSRGWGGRTNSPLHF

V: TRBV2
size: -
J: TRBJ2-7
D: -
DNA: TGTGCCAGCAGTGAAAGGGGCGGAGTTTACGAGCAGTACTTC
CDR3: CASSERGGVYEQYF

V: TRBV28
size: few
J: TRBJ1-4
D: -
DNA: TGTGCCAGCAGTAGCAGGGATTATGAAAAACTGTTTTTT
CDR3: CASSSRDYEKLFF

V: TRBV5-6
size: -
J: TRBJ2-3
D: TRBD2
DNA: TGTGCCAGCAGATTGACAGCGGGAGGGCGGTGGAGCACAGATACGCAGTATTTT
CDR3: CASRLTAGGRWSTDTQYF

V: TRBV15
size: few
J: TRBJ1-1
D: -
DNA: TGTGCCACCAGCAGAGATATTAGCCTGAACACTGAAGCTTTCTTT
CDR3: CATSRDISLNTEAFF

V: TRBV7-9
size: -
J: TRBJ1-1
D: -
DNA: TGTGCCAGCAGCTCCCTCCCCAGCCGGCGGATTAACACTGAAGCTTTCTTT
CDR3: CASSSLPSRRINTEAFF

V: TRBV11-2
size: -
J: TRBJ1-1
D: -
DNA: TGTGCCAGCAGCCCAGGGTTGAACACTGAAGCTTTCTTT
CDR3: CASSPGLNTEAFF

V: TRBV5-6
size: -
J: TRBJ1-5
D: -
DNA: TGTGCCAGCAGCTTTCGGGGGAATGGCAATCAGCCCCAGCATTTT
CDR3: CASSFRGNGNQPQHF

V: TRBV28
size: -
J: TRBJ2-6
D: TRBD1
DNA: TGTGCCAGCAGTTTAAATTTAGGACAGGGAAACTCTGGGGCCAACGTCCTGACTTTC
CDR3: CASSLNLGQGNSGANVLTF

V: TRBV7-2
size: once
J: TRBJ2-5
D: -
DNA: TGTGCCAGCAGCCCTCGACGGGGGGAGACCCAGTACTTC
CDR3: CASSPRRGETQYF

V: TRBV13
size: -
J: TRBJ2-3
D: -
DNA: TGTGCCAGCAGAGTGGGCGGGATTAGCACAGATACGCAGTATTTT
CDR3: CASRVGGISTDTQYF

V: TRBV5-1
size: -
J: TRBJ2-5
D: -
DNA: TGCGCCAGCAGCGAAACAGGGTTTCGACAAGAGACCCAGTACTTC
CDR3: CASSETGFRQETQYF

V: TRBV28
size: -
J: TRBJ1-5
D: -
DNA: TGTGCCAGCAGTTTATTAGGCGGGTCTGGTCAGCCCCAGCATTTT
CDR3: CASSLLGGSGQPQHF

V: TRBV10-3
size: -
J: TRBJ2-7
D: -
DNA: TGTGCCATCACAGCGGGCCGGGGCGACGAGCAGTACTTC
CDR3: CAITAGRGDEQYF

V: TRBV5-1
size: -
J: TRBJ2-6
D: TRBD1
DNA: TGCGCCAGCAGCTTCCGGGGTTTGAGACAGGGGGCCTCTGGGGCCAACGTCCTGACTTTC
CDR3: CASSFRGLRQGASGANVLTF

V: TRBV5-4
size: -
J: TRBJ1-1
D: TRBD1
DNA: TGTGCCAGCAGCCGAAATGGACAGGTCAACATGAACACTGAAGCTTTCTTT
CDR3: CASSRNGQVNMNTEAFF

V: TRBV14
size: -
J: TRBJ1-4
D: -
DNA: TGTGCCAGCAGCCAAGAAATTCGGCAGGGTCCTACCAGAAATGAAAAACTGTTTTTT
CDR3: CASSQEIRQGPTRNEKLFF

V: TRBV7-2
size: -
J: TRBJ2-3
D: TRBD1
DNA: TGTGCCAGCAGCTTAGGGGACAGGAGGGGAGATACGCAGTATTTT
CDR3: CASSLGDRRGDTQYF

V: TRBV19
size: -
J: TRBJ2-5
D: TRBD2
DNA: TGTGCCAGTAGTATACTTAGCGGGAATCAAGAGACCCAGTACTTC
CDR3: CASSILSGNQETQYF

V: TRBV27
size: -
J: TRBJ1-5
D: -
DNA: TGTGCCAGCAGTTTGGGAGTCTTTAACCAGCCCCAGCATTTT
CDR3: CASSLGVFNQPQHF

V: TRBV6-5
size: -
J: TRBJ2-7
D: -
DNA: TGTGCCGCTGGGGGGAGGCCCTACGAGCAGTACTTC
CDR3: CAAGGRPYEQYF

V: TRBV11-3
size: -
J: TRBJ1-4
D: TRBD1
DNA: TGTGCCAGCAGCTGTCCATTGGACAGACAGGGTGAAAAACTGTTTTTT
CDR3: CASSCPLDRQGEKLFF

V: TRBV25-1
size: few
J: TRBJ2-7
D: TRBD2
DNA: TGTGCCAGCAGGGGACTAGCGGGAGTTGGGGAGCAGTACTTC
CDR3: CASRGLAGVGEQYF

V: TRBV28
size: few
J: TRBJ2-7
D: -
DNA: TGTGCCAGCGGACAGAACTACGAGCAGTACTTC
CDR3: CASGQNYEQYF

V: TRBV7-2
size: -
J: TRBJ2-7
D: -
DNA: TGTGCCAGCAGCTTACGGCGGCTCCCCCGGAACGAGCAGTACTTC
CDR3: CASSLRRLPRNEQYF

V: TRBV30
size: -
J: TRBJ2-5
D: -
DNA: TGTGCCTGGATGAAGACAGGGAGGAAAGAGACCCAGTACTTC
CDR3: CAWMKTGRKETQYF

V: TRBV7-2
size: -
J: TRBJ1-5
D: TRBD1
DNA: TGTGCCAGCAGCTTAAATCACAGGGGGCCCAATCAGCCCCAGCATTTT
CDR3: CASSLNHRGPNQPQHF

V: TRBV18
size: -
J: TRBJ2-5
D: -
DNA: TGTGCCAGCTCACCGGGACAACGAACCCAGTACTTC
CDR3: CASSPGQRTQYF

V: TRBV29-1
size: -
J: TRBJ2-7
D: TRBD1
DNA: TGCAGCGTTGAAGAGGGACAGGGTCGTTTCGACGAGCAGTACTTC
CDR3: CSVEEGQGRFDEQYF

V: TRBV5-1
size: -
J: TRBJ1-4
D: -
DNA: TGCGCCAGTTCGACCCAGGGATCAAGTGAAAAACTGTTTTTT
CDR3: CASSTQGSSEKLFF

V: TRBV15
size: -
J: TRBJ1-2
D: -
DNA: TGTGCCACCAGCAGAGCGGGGGGCCGGGATGGCTACACCTTC
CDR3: CATSRAGGRDGYTF

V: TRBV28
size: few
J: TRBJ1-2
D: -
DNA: TGTGCCAGCAGTCCACACACAGAAGGCTATGGCTACACCTTC
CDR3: CASSPHTEGYGYTF

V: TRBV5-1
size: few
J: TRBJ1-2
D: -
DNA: TGCGCCAGCAGCTTGGGGGGCAGACGAGACTATGGCTACACCTTC
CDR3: CASSLGGRRDYGYTF

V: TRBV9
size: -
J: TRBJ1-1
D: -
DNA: TGTGCCAGCAGCGTTTCAGGCATGAACACTGAAGCTTTCTTT
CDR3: CASSVSGMNTEAFF

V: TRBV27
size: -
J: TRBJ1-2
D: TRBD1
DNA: TGTGCCAGCAGTTTGAGGCAGGGGGGTTATGGCTACACCTTC
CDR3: CASSLRQGGYGYTF

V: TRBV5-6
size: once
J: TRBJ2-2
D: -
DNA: TGTGCCAGCAGCTTGGGGACAGCGAACACCGGGGAGCTGTTTTTT
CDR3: CASSLGTANTGELFF

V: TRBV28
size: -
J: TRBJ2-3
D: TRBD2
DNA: TGTGCCAGCCCTCCTCTAGCGGGAGTACCCCCAGATACGCAGTATTTT
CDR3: CASPPLAGVPPDTQYF